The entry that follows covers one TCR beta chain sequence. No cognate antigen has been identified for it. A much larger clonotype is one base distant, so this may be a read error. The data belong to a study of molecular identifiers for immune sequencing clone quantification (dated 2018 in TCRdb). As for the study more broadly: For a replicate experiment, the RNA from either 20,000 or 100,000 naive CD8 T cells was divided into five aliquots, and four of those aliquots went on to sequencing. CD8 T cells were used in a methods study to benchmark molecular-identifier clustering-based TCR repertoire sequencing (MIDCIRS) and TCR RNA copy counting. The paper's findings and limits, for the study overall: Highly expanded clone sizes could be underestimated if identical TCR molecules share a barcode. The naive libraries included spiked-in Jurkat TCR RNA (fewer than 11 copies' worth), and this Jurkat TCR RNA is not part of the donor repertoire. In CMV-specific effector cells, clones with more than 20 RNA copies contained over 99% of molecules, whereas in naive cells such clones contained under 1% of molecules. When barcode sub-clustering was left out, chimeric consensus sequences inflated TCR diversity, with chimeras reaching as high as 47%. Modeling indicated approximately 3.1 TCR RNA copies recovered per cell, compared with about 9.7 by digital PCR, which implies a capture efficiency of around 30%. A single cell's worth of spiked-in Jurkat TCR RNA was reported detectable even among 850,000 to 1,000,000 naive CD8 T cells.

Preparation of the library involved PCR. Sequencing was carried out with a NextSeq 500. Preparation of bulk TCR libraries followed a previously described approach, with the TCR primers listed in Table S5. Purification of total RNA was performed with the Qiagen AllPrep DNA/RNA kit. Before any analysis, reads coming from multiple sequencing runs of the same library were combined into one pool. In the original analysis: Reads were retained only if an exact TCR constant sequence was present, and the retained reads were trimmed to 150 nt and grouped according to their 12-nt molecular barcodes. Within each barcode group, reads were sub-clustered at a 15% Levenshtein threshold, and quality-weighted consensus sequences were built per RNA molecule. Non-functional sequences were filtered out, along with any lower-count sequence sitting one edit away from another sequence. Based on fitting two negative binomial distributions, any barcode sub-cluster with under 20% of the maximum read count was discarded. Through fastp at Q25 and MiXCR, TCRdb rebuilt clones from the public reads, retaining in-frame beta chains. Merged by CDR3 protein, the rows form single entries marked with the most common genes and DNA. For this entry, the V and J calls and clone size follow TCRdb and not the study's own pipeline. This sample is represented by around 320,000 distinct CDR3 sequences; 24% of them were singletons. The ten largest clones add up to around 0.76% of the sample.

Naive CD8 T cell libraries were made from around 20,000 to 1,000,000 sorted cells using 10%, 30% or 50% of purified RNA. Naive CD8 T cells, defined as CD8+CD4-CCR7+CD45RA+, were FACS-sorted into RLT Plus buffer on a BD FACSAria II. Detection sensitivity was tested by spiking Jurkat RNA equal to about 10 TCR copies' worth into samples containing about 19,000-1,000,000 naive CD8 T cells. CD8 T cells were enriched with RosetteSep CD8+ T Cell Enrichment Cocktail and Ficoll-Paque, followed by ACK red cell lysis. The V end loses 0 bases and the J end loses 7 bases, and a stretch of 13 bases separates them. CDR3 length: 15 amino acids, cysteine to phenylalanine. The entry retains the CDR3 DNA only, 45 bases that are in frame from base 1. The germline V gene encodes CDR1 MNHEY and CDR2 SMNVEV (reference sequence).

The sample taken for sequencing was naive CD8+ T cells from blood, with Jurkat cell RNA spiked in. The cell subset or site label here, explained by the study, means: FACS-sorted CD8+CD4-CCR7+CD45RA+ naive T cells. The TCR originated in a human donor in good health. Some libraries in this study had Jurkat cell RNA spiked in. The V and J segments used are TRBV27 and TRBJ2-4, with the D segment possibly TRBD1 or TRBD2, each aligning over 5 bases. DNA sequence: TGTGCCAGCAGTTTATCCCCCGGGACCTTCAACATTCAGTACTTC. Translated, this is CASSLSPGTFNIQYF.